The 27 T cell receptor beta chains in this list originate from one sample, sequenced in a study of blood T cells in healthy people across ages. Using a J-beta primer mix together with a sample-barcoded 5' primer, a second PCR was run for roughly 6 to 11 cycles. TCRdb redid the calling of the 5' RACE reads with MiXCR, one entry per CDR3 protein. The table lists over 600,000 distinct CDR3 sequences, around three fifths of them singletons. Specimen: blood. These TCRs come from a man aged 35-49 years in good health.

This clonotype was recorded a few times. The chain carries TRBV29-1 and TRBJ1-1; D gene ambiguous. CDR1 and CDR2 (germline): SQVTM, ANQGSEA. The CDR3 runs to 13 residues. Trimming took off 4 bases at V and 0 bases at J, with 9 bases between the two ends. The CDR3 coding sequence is TGCAGCGTTGTGGGAGGCTTGAACACTGAAGCTTTCTTT. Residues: CSVVGGLNTEAFF. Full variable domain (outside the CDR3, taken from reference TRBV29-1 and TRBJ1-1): SAVISQKPSRDICQRGTSLTIQCQVDSQVTMMFWYRQQPGQSLTLIATANQGSEATYESGFVIDKFPISRPNLTFSTLTVSNMSPEDSSIYLCSVVGGLNTEAFFGQGTRLTVV.

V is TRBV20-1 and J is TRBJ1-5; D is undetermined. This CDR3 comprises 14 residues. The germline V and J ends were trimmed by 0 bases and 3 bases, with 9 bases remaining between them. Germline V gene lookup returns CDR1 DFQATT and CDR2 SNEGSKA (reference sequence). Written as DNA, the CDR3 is TGCAGTGCTAGAGATGGCAGAGTCAATCAGCCCCAGCATTTT. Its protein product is CSARDGRVNQPQHF.

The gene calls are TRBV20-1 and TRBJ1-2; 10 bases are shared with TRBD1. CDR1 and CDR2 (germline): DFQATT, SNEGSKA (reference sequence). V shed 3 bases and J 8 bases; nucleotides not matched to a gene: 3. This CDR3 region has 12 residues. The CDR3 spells CSASVTGGGYTF. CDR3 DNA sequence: TGCAGTGCTAGTGTGACAGGGGGCGGCTACACCTTC.

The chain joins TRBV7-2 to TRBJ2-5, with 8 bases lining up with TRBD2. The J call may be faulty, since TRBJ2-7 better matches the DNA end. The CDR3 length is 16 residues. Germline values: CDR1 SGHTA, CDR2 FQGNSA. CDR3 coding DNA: TGTGCCAGCAGCTTACGGGCGGGGGGCCTGTACTACGAGCAGTACTTC. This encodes CASSLRAGGLYYEQYF.

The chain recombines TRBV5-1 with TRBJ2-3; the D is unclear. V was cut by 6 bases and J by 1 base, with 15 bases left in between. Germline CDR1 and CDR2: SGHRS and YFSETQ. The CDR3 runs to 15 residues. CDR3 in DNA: TGCGCCAGCACTATCTGGTCCGAGCGCACAGATACGCAGTATTTT. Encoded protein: CASTIWSERTDTQYF.

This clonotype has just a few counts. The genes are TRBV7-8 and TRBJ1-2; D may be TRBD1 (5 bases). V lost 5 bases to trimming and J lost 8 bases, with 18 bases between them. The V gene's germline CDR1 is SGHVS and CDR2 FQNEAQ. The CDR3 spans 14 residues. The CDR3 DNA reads TGTGCCAGCAGCCTTCGGACACATTCGGGGGGCTACACCTTC. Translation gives CASSLRTHSGGYTF.

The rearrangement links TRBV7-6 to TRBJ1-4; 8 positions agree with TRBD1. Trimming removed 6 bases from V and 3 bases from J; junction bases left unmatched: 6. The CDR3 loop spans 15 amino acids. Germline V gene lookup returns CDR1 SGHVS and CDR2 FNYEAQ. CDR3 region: CASRRGTGANEKLFF. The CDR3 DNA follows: TGTGCCAGCAGACGGGGGACAGGCGCTAATGAAAAACTGTTTTTT.

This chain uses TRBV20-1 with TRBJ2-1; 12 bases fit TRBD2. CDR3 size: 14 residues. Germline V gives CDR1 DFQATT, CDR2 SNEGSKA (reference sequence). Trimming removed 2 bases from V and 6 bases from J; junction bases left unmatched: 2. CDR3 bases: TGCAGTGCTAGACCTAGCGGGGGGGCCAATGAGCAGTTCTTC. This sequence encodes CSARPSGGANEQFF.

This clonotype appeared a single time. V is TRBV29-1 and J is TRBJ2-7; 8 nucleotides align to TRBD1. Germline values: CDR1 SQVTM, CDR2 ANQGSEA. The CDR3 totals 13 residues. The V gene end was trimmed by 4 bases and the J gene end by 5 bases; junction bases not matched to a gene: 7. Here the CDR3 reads CSVGNRGWHEQYF. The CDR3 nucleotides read TGCAGCGTTGGGAACAGGGGGTGGCACGAGCAGTACTTC.

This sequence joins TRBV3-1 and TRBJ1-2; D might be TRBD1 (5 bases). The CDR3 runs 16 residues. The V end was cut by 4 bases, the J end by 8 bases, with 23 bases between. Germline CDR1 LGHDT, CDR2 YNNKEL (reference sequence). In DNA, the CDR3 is TGTGCCAGCAGCCCATTCTCCCGAAGCAGGGAAGAAGGCTACACCTTC. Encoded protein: CASSPFSRSREEGYTF.

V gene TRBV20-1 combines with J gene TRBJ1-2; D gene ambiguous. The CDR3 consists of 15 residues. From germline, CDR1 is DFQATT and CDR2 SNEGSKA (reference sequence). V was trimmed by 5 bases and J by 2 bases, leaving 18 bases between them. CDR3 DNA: TGCAGTGCTGGAAATACAGTCTCCTTAAACTATGGCTACACCTTC. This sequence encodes CSAGNTVSLNYGYTF.

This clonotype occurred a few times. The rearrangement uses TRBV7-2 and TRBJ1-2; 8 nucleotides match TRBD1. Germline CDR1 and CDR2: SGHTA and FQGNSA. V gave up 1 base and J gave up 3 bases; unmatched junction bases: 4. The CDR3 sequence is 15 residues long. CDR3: CASSLEPGGDYGYTF. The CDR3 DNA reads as TGTGCCAGCAGCTTAGAACCAGGGGGCGACTATGGCTACACCTTC.

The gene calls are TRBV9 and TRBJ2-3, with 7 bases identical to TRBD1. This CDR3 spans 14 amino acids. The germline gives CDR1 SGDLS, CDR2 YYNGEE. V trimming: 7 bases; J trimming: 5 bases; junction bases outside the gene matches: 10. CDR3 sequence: CASGREGGGDTQYF. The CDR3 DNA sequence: TGTGCCAGCGGTAGAGAAGGGGGCGGAGATACGCAGTATTTT.

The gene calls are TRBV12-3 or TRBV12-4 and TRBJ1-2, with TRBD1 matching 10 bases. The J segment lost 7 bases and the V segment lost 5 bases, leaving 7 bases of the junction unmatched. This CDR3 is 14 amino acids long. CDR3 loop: CASSPDRGYGGYTF. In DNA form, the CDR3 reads TGTGCCAGCAGTCCGGACAGGGGGTATGGTGGCTACACCTTC.

The CDR3 here is CASSSGHLTSTGELFF. CDR3 nucleotide sequence: TGTGCCAGCAGTTCGGGACACCTTACCTCCACCGGGGAGCTGTTTTTT. V is TRBV28 and J is TRBJ2-2; TRBD1 might be the D (6 bases). This CDR3 spans 16 amino acids. Trimming pared 4 bases from V and 4 bases from J, leaving 16 bases between. Germline V gene data show CDR1 as MDHEN and CDR2 as SYDVKM.

In DNA, the CDR3 is TGCAGTGCTAGAGATCCCGGGAGGGGGCTATCTACGAATGCTTTCTTT. Its translation is CSARDPGRGLSTNAFF. V usage is TRBV20-1 and J usage is TRBJ1-1, with 7 bases fitting TRBD1. This CDR3 comprises 16 residues. The ends lost 0 bases at V and 11 bases at J; junction bases unmatched: 18. Germline V gene sequence: CDR1 DFQATT, CDR2 SNEGSKA (reference sequence).

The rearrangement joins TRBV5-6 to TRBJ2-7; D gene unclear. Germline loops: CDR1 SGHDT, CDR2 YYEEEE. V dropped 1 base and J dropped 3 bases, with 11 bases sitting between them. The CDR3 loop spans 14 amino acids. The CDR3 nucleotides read TGTGCCAGCAGCTTGATTCGACACTACTACGAGCAGTACTTC. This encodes CASSLIRHYYEQYF.

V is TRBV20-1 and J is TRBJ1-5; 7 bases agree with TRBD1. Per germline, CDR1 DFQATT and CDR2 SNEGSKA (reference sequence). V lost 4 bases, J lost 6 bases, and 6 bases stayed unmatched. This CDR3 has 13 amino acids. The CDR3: CSAKQGSGQPQHF. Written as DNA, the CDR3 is TGCAGTGCTAAACAGGGGTCGGGTCAGCCCCAGCATTTT.

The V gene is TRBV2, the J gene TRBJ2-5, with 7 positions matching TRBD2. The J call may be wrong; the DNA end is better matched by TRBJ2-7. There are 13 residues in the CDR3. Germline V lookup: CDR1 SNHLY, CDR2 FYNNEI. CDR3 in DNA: TGTGCCAGCCATCGGACTAGACTTGACGAGCAGTACTTC. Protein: CASHRTRLDEQYF.

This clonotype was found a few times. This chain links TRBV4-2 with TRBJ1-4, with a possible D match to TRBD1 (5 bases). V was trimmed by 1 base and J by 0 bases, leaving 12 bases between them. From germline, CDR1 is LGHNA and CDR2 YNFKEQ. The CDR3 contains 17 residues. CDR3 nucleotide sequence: TGTGCCAGCAGCCAAGTGGGGCGGTTGGCAACTAATGAAAAACTGTTTTTT. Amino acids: CASSQVGRLATNEKLFF.

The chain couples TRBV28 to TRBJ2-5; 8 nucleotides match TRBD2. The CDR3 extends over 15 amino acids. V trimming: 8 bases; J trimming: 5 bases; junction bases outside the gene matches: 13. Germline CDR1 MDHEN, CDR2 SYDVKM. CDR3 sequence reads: CASSLFRTSWETQYF. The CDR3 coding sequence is TGTGCCAGCTCGCTGTTTCGGACTAGCTGGGAGACCCAGTACTTC.

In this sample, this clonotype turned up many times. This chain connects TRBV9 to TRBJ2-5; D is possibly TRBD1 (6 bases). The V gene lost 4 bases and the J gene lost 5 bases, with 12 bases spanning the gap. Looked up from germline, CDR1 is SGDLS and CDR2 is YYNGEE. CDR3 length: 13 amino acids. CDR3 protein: CASSNRDWETQYF. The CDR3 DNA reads TGTGCCAGCAGCAACAGGGATTGGGAGACCCAGTACTTC.

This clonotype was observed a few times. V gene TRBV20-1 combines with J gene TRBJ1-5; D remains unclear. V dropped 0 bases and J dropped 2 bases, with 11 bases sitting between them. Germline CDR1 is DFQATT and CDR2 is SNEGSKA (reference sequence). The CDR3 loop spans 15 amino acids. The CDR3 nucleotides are TGCAGTGCTAGAGAGCAGGCCACGGGCAATCAGCCCCAGCATTTT. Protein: CSAREQATGNQPQHF.

The CDR3 coding sequence is TGCGCCAGCAGCTTGGAAGTTCGACAGGCCAGAGCAGATGAAAAACTGTTTTTT. Protein product: CASSLEVRQARADEKLFF. J is TRBJ1-4 and V is TRBV5-1, with a tentative D call TRBD1 (6 bases). Germline CDR1 SGHRS, CDR2 YFSETQ. The CDR3 is made up of 18 amino acids. With 0 bases removed from V and 6 bases from J, the gap between germline ends came to 21 bases.

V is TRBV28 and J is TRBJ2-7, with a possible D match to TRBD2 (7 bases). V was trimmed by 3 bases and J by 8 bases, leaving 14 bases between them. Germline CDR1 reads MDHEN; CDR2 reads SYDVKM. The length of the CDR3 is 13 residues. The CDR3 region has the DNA TGTGCCAGCAGTTTGCGGGAGACAGGAAAGCAGTACTTC. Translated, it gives CASSLRETGKQYF.

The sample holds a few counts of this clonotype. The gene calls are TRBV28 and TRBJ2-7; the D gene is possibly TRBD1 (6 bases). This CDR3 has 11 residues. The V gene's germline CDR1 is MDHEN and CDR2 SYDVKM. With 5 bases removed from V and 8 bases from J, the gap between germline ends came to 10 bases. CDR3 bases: TGTGCCAGCAGTGTCACAGGGAAGCAGTACTTC. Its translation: CASSVTGKQYF.

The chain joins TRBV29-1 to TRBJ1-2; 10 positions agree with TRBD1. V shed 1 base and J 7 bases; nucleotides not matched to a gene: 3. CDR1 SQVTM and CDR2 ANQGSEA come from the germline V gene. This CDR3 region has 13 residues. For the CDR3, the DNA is TGCAGCGTTGAAGGACAGGGGGCAGGTGGCTACACCTTC. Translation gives CSVEGQGAGGYTF.